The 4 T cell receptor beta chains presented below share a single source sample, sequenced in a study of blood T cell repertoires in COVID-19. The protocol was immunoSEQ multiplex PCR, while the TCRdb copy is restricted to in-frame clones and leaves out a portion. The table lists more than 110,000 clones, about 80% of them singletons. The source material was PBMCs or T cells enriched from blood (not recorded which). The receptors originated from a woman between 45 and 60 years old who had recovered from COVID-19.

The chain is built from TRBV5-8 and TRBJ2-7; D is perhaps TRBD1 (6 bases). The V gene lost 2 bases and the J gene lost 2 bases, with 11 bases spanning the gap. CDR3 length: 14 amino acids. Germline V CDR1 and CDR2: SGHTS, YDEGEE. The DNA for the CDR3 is TGTGCCAGCAGCTTTCGGAACAGGGCCTACGAGCAGTACTTC. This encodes CASSFRNRAYEQYF.

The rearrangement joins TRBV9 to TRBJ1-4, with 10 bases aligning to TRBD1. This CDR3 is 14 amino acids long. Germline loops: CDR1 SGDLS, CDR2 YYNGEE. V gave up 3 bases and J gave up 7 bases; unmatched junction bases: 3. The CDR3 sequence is CASSADRGAEKLFF. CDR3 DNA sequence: TGTGCCAGCAGCGCGGACAGGGGGGCTGAAAAACTGTTTTTT.

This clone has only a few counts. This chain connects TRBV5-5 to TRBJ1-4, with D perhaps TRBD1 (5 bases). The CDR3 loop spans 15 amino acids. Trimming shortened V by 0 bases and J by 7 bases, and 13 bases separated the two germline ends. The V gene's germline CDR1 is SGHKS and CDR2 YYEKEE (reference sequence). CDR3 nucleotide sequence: TGTGCCAGCAGCTTGGCAGGGTTTTCCGGTGAAAAACTGTTTTTT. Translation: CASSLAGFSGEKLFF.

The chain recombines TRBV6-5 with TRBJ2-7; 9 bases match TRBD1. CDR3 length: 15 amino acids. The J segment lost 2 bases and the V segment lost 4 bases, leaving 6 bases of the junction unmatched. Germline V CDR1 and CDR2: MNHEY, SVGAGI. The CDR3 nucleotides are TGTGCCAGCAGTTCTGGGACAGGGACCACCTACGAGCAGTACTTC. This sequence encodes CASSSGTGTTYEQYF.